This T cell receptor beta chain stems from a study of blood T cell repertoires in COVID-19. Background on the study: Samples representing acute and convalescent COVID-19 were sourced from the United States, Italy and Spain. T cells, B-cell-depleted T cells, or PBMCs supplied cDNA or gDNA.

Authors' analysis steps: By means of reference gene primer amplification, nucleated cell counts were estimated. Measured with immunoSEQ multiplex PCR; TCRdb has only the in-frame clones, and not every one. V, J and clone size reflect that table, while D and trimming were determined from the DNA. Of about 97,000 clones in the sample, around 80% were seen once. The clonotype originates from a man between 65 and 80 years old with acute or convalescent COVID-19. The sequencing sample was made of peripheral blood.

CDR3 nucleotide sequence: TGTGCCAGCAGCTTGGGCGGGGGGACCCCCCGAGAGGAGCTGTTTTTT. This gives the protein CASSLGGGTPREELFF. This rearrangement joins TRBV7-6 to TRBJ2-2, with TRBD2 matching 8 bases. Germline V gene data show CDR1 as SGHVS and CDR2 as FNYEAQ. V shed 3 bases and J 10 bases; nucleotides not matched to a gene: 13. The CDR3 loop spans 16 amino acids.